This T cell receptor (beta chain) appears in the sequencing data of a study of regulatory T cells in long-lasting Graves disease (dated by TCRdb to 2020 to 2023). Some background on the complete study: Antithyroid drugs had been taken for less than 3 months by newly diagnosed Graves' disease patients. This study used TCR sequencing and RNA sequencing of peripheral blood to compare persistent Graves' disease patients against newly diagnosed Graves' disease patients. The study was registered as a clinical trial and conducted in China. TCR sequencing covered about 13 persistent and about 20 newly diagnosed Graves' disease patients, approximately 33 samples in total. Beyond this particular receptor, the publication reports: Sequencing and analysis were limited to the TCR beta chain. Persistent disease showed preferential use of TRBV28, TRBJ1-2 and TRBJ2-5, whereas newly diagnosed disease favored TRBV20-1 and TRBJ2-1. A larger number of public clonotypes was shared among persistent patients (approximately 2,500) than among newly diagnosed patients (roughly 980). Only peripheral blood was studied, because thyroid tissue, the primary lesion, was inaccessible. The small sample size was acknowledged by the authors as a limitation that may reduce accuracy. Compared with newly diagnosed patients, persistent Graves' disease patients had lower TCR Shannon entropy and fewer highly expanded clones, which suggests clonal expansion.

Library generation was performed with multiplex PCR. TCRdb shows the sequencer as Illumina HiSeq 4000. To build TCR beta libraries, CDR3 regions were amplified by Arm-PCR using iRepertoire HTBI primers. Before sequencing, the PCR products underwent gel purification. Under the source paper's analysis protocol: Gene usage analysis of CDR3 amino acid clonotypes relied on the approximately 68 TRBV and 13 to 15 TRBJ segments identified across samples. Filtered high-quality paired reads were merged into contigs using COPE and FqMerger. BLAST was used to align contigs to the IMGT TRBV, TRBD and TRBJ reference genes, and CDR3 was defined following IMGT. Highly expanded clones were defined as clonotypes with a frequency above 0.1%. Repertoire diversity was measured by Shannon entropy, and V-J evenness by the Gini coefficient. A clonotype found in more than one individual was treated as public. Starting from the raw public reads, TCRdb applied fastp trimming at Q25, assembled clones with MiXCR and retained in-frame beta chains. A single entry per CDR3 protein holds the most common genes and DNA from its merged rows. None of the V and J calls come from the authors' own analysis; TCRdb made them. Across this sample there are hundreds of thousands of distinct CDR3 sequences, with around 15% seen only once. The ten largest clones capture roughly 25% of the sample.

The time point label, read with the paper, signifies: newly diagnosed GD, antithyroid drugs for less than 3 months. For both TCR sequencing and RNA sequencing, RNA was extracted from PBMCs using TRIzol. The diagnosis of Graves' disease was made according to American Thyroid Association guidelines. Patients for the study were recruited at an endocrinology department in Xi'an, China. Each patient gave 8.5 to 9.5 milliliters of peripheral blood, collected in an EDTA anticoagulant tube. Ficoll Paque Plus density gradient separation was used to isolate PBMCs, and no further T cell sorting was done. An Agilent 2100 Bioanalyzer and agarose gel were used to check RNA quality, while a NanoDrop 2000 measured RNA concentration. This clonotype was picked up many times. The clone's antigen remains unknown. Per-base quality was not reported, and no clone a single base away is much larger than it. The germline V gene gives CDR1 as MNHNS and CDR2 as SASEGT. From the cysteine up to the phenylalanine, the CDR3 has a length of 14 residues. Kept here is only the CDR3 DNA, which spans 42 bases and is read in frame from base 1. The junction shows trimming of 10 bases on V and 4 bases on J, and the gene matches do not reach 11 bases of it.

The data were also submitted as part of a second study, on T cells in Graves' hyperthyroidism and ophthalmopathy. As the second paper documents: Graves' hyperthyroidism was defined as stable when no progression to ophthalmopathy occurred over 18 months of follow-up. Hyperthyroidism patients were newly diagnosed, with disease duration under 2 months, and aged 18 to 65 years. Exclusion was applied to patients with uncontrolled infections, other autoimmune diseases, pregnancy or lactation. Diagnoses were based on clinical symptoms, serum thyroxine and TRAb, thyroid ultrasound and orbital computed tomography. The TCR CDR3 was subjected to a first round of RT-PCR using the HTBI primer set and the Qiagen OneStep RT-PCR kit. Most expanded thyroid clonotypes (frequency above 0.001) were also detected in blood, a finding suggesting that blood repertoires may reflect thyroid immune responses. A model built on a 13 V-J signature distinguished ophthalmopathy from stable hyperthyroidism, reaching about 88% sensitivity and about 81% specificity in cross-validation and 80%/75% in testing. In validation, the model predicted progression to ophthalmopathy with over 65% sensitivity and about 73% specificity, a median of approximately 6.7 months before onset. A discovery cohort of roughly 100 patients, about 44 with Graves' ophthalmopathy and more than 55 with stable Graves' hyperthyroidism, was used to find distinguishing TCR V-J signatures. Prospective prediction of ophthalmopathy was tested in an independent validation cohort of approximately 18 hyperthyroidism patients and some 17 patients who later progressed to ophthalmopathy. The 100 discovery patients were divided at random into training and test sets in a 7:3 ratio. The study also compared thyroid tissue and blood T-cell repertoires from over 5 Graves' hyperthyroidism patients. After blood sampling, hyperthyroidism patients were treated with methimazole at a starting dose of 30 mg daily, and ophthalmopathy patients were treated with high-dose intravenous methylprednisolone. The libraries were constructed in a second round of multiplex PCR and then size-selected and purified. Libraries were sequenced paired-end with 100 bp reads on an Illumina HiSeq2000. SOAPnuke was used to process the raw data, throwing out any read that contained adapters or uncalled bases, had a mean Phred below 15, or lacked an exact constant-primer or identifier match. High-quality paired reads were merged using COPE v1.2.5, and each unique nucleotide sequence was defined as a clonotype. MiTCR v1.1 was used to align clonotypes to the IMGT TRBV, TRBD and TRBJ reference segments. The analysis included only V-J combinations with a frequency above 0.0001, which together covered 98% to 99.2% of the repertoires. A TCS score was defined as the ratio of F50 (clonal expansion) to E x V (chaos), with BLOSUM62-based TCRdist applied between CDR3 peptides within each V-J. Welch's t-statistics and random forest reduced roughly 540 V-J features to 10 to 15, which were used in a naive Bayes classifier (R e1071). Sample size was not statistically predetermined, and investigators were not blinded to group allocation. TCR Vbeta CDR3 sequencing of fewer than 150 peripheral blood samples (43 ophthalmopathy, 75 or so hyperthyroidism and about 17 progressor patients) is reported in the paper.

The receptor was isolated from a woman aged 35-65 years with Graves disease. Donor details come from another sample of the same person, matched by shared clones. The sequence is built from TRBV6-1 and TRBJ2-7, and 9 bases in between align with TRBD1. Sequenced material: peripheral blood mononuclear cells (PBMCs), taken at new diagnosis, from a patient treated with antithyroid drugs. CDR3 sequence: CATIPGQGTYEQYF. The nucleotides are TGTGCCACGATCCCGGGACAGGGTACTTACGAGCAGTACTTC.